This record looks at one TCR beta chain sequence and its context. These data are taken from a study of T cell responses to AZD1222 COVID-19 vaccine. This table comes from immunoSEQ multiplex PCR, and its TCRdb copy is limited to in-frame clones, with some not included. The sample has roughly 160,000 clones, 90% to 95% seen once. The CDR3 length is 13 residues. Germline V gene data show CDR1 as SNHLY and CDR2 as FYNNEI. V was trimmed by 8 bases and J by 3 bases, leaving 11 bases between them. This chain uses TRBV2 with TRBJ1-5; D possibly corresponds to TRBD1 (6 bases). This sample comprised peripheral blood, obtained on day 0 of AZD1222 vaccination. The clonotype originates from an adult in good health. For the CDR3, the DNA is TGTGCCAGCGGAGGGGACAACAATCAGCCCCAGCATTTT. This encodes CASGGDNNQPQHF. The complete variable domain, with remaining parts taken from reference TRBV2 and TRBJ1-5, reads EPEVTQTPSHQVTQMGQEVILRCVPISNHLYFYWYRQILGQKVEFLVSFYNNEISEKSEIFDDQFSVERPDGSNFTLKIRSTKLEDSAMYFCASGGDNNQPQHFGDGTRLSIL.